One and the same sample provided the 15 T cell receptor beta chains below, sequenced in a study of OX40 agonist ivuxolimab in advanced cancers. The library was prepared using the immunoSEQ multiplex PCR assay. Here the immuneACCESS table is served through TCRdb, limited to in-frame sequences with V and J called. Missing clones are a known gap in these copies; in checked studies unresolved V genes cover under half, and the rest lacks a known reason. This sample lists approximately 87,000 clones; 90% to 95% were detected once. Of the sample, 0.81% is held by the ten largest clones. Sequenced here: CD4+ or CD8+ T cells sorted from blood, sampled in a trial of the OX40 agonist ivuxolimab. The receptor set was obtained from an adult with an advanced solid tumor such as melanoma, head and neck, liver or kidney cancer.

The chain links TRBV7-3 to TRBJ1-5; D is uncertain. The CDR3 contains 11 residues. Looked up from germline, CDR1 is SGHTA and CDR2 is FQGTGA. Trimming pared 5 bases from V and 4 bases from J, leaving 3 bases between. CDR3 sequence (DNA): TGTGCCAGCAGCCGAAATCAGCCCCAGCATTTT. Protein product: CASSRNQPQHF.

The V call is TRBV27, the J call TRBJ2-7; 7 bases match TRBD1. Germline lookup yields CDR1 MNHEY and CDR2 SMNVEV (reference sequence). The CDR3 runs 13 residues. Trimming took 6 bases from V and 3 from J; bases not matched to a gene: 5. CDR3 in DNA: TGTGCCAGCAGCCGGACAGGTTACTACGAGCAGTACTTC. Protein sequence: CASSRTGYYEQYF.

The V call is TRBV14, the J call TRBJ2-1; no firm D call. Trimming took 2 bases from V and 0 from J, leaving 5 bases between them. Germline-derived CDR1 and CDR2 are SGHDN and FVKESK. The CDR3 sequence is 14 residues long. The CDR3 region has the DNA TGTGCCAGCAGCCAACTTAGCTCCTACAATGAGCAGTTCTTC. It codes for CASSQLSSYNEQFF.

This clone was found once. The chain couples TRBV6-5 to TRBJ1-2; D gene ambiguous. The V end was cut by 5 bases, the J end by 4 bases, with 11 bases between. In germline, CDR1 is MNHEY, CDR2 SVGAGI. The CDR3 totals 13 residues. The CDR3 region has the DNA TGTGCCAGCAGTCCTCCCGATACCTATGGCTACACCTTC. Translating gives CASSPPDTYGYTF.

This chain links TRBV6-6 with TRBJ1-1, with TRBD1 as a possible D gene (5 bases). V was pared by 5 bases and J by 1 base, with 11 bases between. Germline CDR1 reads MNHNY; CDR2 reads SVGAGI (reference sequence). The CDR3 length is 14 residues. DNA for the CDR3: TGTGCCAGCAGTCCCCCCGGGGGGAACACTGAAGCTTTCTTT. Residues: CASSPPGGNTEAFF.

The chain joins TRBV27 to TRBJ2-3, with 9 bases fitting TRBD2. Germline-derived CDR1 and CDR2 are MNHEY and SMNVEV (reference sequence). Losses at the gene ends were 5 bases for V and 1 base for J; bases not matched to a gene: 7. This CDR3 region has 16 residues. The CDR3 sequence is CASSKTSGLGTDTQYF. CDR3 nucleotide sequence: TGTGCCAGCAGTAAGACTAGCGGCCTTGGCACAGATACGCAGTATTTT.

V usage is TRBV28 and J usage is TRBJ2-7; 8 nucleotides align to TRBD1. This CDR3 has 13 residues. Unmatched junction bases numbered 7, after V lost 7 bases and J lost 5 bases. Germline loops: CDR1 MDHEN, CDR2 SYDVKM. The CDR3 DNA reads as TGTGCCAGCAAGATAGCAGGGGGCCACGAGCAGTACTTC. Translating it yields CASKIAGGHEQYF.

The chain joins TRBV25-1 to TRBJ2-5, with TRBD2 as a possible D gene (5 bases). The CDR3 contains 14 residues. In germline, CDR1 is MGHDK, CDR2 SYGVNS. With 3 bases removed from V and 1 base from J, the gap between germline ends came to 9 bases. As DNA, the CDR3 is TGTGCCAGCAGTGAGTGGCGGGCCCAAGAGACCCAGTACTTC. Encoded protein: CASSEWRAQETQYF.

The chain couples TRBV5-1 to TRBJ2-2; 7 bases fit TRBD1. V shed 4 bases, J shed 6 bases, and the junction held 9 bases outside the gene matches. The CDR3 spans 15 residues. Germline CDR1 reads SGHRS; CDR2 reads YFSETQ. The DNA for the CDR3 is TGCGCCAGCAGCCCGGGGACAGAGGTGGCCGGGGAGCTGTTTTTT. Protein: CASSPGTEVAGELFF. Looking up the rest from reference TRBV5-1 and TRBJ2-2 gives the full variable domain: KAGVTQTPRYLIKTRGQQVTLSCSPISGHRSVSWYQQTPGQGLQFLFEYFSETQRNKGNFPGRFSGRQFSNSRSEMNVSTLELGDSALYLCASSPGTEVAGELFFGEGSRLTVL.

This clone was counted a single time. The chain joins TRBV10-2 to TRBJ2-7, with D possibly being TRBD2 (6 bases). The CDR3 is made up of 12 amino acids. The ends were cut back, 8 bases at V and 6 bases at J, with 14 bases in the middle. The germline gives CDR1 WSHSY, CDR2 SAAADI. The CDR3 nucleotides read TGCGCCAGCGGGGACTGGGGGTCCGAGCAGTACTTC. Translated: CASGDWGSEQYF.

The chain uses TRBV29-1 and TRBJ2-2; no reliable D call. The germline gives CDR1 SQVTM, CDR2 ANQGSEA. This CDR3 spans 12 amino acids. The germline V and J ends were trimmed by 4 bases and 1 base, with 4 bases remaining between them. The CDR3 loop reads CSVGENTGELFF. The CDR3 DNA reads as TGCAGCGTTGGAGAGAACACCGGGGAGCTGTTTTTT.

This rearrangement joins TRBV19 to TRBJ2-3; D not certain. Trimming shortened V by 4 bases and J by 2 bases, and 4 bases separated the two germline ends. Germline V lookup: CDR1 LNHDA, CDR2 SQIVND (reference sequence). This CDR3 spans 12 amino acids. The CDR3 is CASSSDTDTQYF. DNA for the CDR3: TGTGCCAGTAGTAGCGACACAGATACGCAGTATTTT. Full variable domain (rest looked up from reference TRBV19 and TRBJ2-3): DGGITQSPKYLFRKEGQNVTLSCEQNLNHDAMYWYRQDPGQGLRLIYYSQIVNDFQKGDIAEGYSVSREKKESFPLTVTSAQKNPTAFYLCASSSDTDTQYFGPGTRLTVL.

CDR3 loop: CASGLVGQGDGGYTF. CDR3 bases: TGTGCTAGTGGTTTGGTGGGGCAGGGGGACGGTGGCTACACCTTC. The rearrangement joins TRBV12-5 to TRBJ1-2; 7 bases match TRBD1. V lost 0 bases and J lost 7; bases outside the gene matches: 8. From germline, CDR1 is LGHNT and CDR2 FRNRAP. The CDR3 covers 15 residues.

This chain uses TRBV4-1 with TRBJ2-1; D unclear. CDR1 and CDR2 from the germline V gene are MGHRA and YSYEKL. This CDR3 is built from 15 residues. V lost 4 bases to trimming and J lost 9 bases, with 19 bases between them. This CDR3 is CASSRLGGPPPEQFF. In nucleotides, the CDR3 is TGCGCCAGCAGCCGCCTAGGTGGGCCGCCCCCTGAGCAGTTCTTC.

V gene TRBV7-2 combines with J gene TRBJ2-7; TRBD2 is a possible D gene (5 bases). There are 17 residues in the CDR3. Germline V lookup: CDR1 SGHTA, CDR2 FQGNSA. Trimming left V 1 base short and J 2 bases short, with 18 bases between. CDR3 loop: CASSLDPPGEIPYEQYF. CDR3 coding DNA: TGTGCCAGCAGCTTAGACCCTCCTGGGGAGATCCCCTACGAGCAGTACTTC.